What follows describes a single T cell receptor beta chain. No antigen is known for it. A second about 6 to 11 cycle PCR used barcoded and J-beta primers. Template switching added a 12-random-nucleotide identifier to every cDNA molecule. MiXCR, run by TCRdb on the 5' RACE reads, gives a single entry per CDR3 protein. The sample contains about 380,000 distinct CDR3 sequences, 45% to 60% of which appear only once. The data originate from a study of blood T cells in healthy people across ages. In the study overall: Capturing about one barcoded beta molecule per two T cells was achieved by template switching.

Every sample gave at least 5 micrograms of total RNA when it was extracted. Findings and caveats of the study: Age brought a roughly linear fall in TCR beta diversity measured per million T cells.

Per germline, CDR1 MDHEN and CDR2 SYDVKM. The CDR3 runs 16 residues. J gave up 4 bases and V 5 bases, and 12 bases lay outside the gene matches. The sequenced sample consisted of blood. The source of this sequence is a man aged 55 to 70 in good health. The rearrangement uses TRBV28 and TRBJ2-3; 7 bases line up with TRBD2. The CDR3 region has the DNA TGTGCCAGCAGTGGGCCCCAGCCGGGAGGCGCAGATACGCAGTATTTT. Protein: CASSGPQPGGADTQYF.